This TCR beta chain was sequenced during a study of CD8+ T cells in alopecia areata (dated by TCRdb to the late 2010s). In terms of the full investigation: Treated patients were enrolled in an open-label pilot trial of oral tofacitinib at 5 to 10 mg twice daily for moderate-to-severe alopecia areata. Patients received tofacitinib for 6 to 18 months and were then followed off drug for 6 months to check for delayed response and recurrence. For the treated patients, the SALT score, which quantifies what percentage of scalp surface area is affected, served as the measure of disease severity. To study T cell clonal expansion in alopecia areata, the researchers applied high-throughput TCRbeta sequencing to both the C3H/HeJ mouse model and human patients. Human TCRbeta sequencing covered scalp tissue and sorted CD4+ and CD8+ peripheral blood T cells from patchy and totalis/universalis alopecia areata patients and healthy controls. Biopsies were taken from tofacitinib-treated patients at baseline and at 4 and 24 weeks of treatment, and a later scalp biopsy was taken in several of the tofacitinib-treated patients. Scalp clonality was compared among normal scalp (n=4), patchy alopecia areata scalp (n=8), and alopecia totalis/universalis scalp (n=8). RNA came from the PAXgene miRNA kit for fixed scalp, the miRNeasy kit for PBMCs, and the RNeasy kit for mouse skin. immunoSEQ multiplex PCR using 35 Vbeta forward primers and 13 Jbeta reverse primers was used to amplify TCRbeta CDR3 regions. Results and caveats for the whole study, not just this receptor: Unlike mouse skin, which is dominated by gammadelta T cells, normal human skin has resident alphabeta T cells that are also sequenced, and this complicates analysis of the scalp TCR repertoire. The treated cohort was small, with a single nonresponder, so links between baseline CD8+ expansion and response need larger studies. Tofacitinib significantly decreased scalp clonality and the number of expanded CD8+ clones among the top 100 scalp clones. Compared with mice, TCR sequences shared between patients were less clear, possibly partly because of HLA diversity across the patient population. Lesional scalp, especially in alopecia totalis/universalis, showed higher clonality and more expanded CD8+ clones than normal scalp, suggesting antigenic drive. Many expanded lesional clones persisted in scalp and blood during tofacitinib treatment, which may partly explain relapse after stopping treatment.

The receptor library was made with the immunoSEQ multiplex PCR assay. RNA was extracted from all samples and reverse transcribed into cDNA, which served as template for TCR sequencing. SuperScript III was used to make first-strand cDNA, primed with a 2:1 mix of oligo-dT and random hexamers. A synthetic immune receptor repertoire was used to gauge amplification bias, and whatever bias remained was removed computationally. The paper's processing steps were these. Raw reads were preprocessed for error removal, and CDR3 was defined according to IMGT conventions as running from the conserved cysteine to phenylalanine. Clonality was calculated as 1 minus Shannon entropy normalized by log2 of the number of productive unique TCRs. Whether scalp clones were CD4 or CD8 was inferred by matching scalp TCRbeta sequences against CD4 and CD8 repertoires sorted from blood. In TCRdb, the immuneACCESS table is reduced to in-frame sequences with V and J assigned. These tables do not hold every clone; where another copy was compared, an unresolved V gene accounts for under half, and the others remain unexplained. D and trimming were read from the DNA, whereas the V and J calls and clone size are those reported in that table. This sample has over 90,000 clones in its table, and just over 85% of those were observed once. Roughly 11% of the sample rests with the top ten.

About this clone itself: The target of this receptor is not known. It has no much larger one-base neighbor in the sample; base qualities were not kept.

The treatment or condition label, as the study defines it: oral pan-JAK inhibitor, 5-10 mg twice daily. From alopecia areata patients, peripheral blood was collected along with lesional scalp punch biopsies. PBMCs were isolated by density centrifugation and stained for CD3, CD4 and CD8, and CD4+ and CD8+ T cells were sorted on a FACSAria. The germline V gene specifies SQVTM as CDR1 and ANQGSEA as CDR2. V is clipped by 7 bases and J by 5 bases, and the sequence between their germline boundaries is 21 bases long. The CDR3 sequence holds 15 residues, the cysteine and phenylalanine included. The read is trimmed to its CDR3 DNA, 45 bases read in frame from base 1.

The clonotype originates from a human donor with alopecia areata. The sequencing here drew on CD8+ T cells sorted from blood, taken at approximately week 30, from a patient treated with tofacitinib. The chain is made from TRBV29-1 and TRBJ2-1, with TRBD1 as a weak D call on 6 bases. The sequence in DNA is TGCAGCGCCTCCTCGGTAGTAGCAGGGGACAATGAGCAGTTCTTC. It encodes CSASSVVAGDNEQFF.